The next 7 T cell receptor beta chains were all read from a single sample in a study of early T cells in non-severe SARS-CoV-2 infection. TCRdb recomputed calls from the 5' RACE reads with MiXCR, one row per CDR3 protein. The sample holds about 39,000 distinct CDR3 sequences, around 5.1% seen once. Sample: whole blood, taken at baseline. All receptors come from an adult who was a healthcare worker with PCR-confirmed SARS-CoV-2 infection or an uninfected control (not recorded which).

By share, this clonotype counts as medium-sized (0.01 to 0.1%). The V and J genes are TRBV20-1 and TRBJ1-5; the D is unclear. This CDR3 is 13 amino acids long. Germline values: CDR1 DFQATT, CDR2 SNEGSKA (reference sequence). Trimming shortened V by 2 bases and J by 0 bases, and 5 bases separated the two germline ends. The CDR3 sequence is CSARQDSNQPQHF. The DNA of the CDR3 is TGCAGTGCTAGACAAGATAGCAATCAGCCCCAGCATTTT.

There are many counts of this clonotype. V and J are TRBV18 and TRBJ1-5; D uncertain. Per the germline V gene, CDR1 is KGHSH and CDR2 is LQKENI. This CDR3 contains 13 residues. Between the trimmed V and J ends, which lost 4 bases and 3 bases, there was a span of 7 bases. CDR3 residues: CASSQDVNQPQHF. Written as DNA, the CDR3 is TGTGCCAGCTCACAGGACGTCAATCAGCCCCAGCATTTT.

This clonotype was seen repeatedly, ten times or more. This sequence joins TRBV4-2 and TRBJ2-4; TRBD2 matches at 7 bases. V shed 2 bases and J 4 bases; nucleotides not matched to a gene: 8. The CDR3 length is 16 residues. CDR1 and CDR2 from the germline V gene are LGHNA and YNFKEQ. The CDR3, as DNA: TGTGCCAGCAGCCAAAAGGGAGGGCCCTCTAAAAACATTCAGTACTTC. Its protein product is CASSQKGGPSKNIQYF.

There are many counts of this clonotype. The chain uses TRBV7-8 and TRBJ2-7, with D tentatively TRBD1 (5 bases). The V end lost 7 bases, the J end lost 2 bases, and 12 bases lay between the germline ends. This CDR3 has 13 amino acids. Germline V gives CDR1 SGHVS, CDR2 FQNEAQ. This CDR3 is CASTIGATYEQYF. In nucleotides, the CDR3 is TGTGCCAGCACGATTGGGGCGACCTACGAGCAGTACTTC.

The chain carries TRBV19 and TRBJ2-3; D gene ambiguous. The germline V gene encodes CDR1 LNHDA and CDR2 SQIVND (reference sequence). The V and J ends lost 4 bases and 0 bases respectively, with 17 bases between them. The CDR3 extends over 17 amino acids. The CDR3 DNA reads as TGTGCCAGTAGTACCCGCCGGACCGTTGTTAGCACAGATACGCAGTATTTT. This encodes CASSTRRTVVSTDTQYF.

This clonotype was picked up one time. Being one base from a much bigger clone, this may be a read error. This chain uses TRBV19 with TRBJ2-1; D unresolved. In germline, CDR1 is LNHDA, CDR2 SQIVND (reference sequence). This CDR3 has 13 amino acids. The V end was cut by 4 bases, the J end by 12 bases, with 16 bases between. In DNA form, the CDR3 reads TGTGCCAGTAGTAGAGACCGATCAGGTGGGCAGTTCTTC. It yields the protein CASSRDRSGGQFF.

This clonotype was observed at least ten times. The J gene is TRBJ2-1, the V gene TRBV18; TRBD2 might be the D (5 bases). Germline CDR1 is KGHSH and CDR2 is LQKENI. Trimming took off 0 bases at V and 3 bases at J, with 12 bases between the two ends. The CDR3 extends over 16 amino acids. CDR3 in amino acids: CASSPPGLPDYNEQFF. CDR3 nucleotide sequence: TGTGCCAGCTCACCACCTGGACTCCCAGACTACAATGAGCAGTTCTTC.